The clone carrying this T cell receptor (beta chain) was picked up a small number of times. TCRB transcripts that were expressed got sequenced, as all of the isolated RNA had been reverse transcribed. Profiled with immunoSEQ multiplex PCR; TCRdb holds only in-frame clones, not every one. The table includes hundreds of thousands of clones, roughly an eighth detected once. This record comes from a study of beta chain features in type 1 diabetes. Trimming removed 1 base from V and 3 bases from J, with 11 bases in between. CDR1 and CDR2 from the germline V gene are SGHRS and YFSETQ. The CDR3 contains 15 residues.

The chain joins TRBV5-1 to TRBJ1-5, with a weak D call TRBD1 (5 bases). The sequence was collected from a man younger than 35 in good health. The material sequenced was naive CD4+ T cells from blood. CDR3 sequence reads: CASSLSGADNQPQHF. The DNA for the CDR3 is TGCGCCAGCAGCTTGAGTGGGGCGGACAATCAGCCCCAGCATTTT.